Below, 18 T cell receptor beta chains from the same sample are listed, as sequenced in a study of T cell responses to AZD1222 COVID-19 vaccine. Some clones are missing from TCRdb's copy, which holds only in-frame ones; the method was immunoSEQ multiplex PCR. Among approximately 160,000 clones, approximately 90% were seen once, and the ten largest hold less than 3%. This sample comprised peripheral blood, obtained on day 0 of AZD1222 vaccination. The receptors originated from an adult in good health.

The gene calls are TRBV5-6 and TRBJ2-6; D is perhaps TRBD1 (5 bases). CDR1 is SGHDT and CDR2 is YYEEEE in the germline V gene. Trimming removed 0 bases from V and 2 bases from J, with 6 bases in between. This CDR3 contains 15 residues. The CDR3 loop reads CASSLVRAGANVLTF. CDR3 in DNA: TGTGCCAGCAGCTTGGTCAGGGCTGGGGCCAACGTCCTGACTTTC.

V usage is TRBV5-4 and J usage is TRBJ1-5; D gene ambiguous. The germline V gene has CDR1 SGHNT and CDR2 YYREEE (reference sequence). The V and J ends lost 0 bases and 2 bases respectively, with 9 bases between them. The length of the CDR3 is 15 residues. The CDR3 region has the DNA TGTGCCAGCAGCTTGGATCCCGGGGGCAATCAGCCCCAGCATTTT. It translates to CASSLDPGGNQPQHF.

The chain carries TRBV30 and TRBJ1-1; D call uncertain. Germline CDR1 is GTSNPN and CDR2 is SVGIG (reference sequence). The germline V and J ends were trimmed by 3 bases and 7 bases, with 18 bases remaining between them. The CDR3 contains 14 residues. CDR3 coding DNA: TGTGCCTGGAGAGAATGGACGTATGGGGTTGAAGCTTTCTTT. Amino acid sequence: CAWREWTYGVEAFF.

The rearrangement joins TRBV30 to TRBJ1-2, with D maybe TRBD1 (6 bases). The V and J ends lost 5 bases and 4 bases respectively, with 20 bases between them. Germline assignment: CDR1 GTSNPN and CDR2 SVGIG (reference sequence). This CDR3 region has 15 residues. The CDR3 coding sequence is TGTGCCTGGCACCCTCGGGGGGCTTTGTCCTATGGCTACACCTTC. Protein sequence: CAWHPRGALSYGYTF.

The chain recombines TRBV30 with TRBJ1-4; D gene uncertain. Germline CDR1 is GTSNPN and CDR2 is SVGIG (reference sequence). This CDR3 contains 12 residues. V lost 3 bases and J 3 bases, leaving 5 bases between the germline ends. The CDR3 nucleotides are TGTGCCTGGAGAGTATCTAATGAAAAACTGTTTTTT. It codes for CAWRVSNEKLFF.

The V gene is TRBV4-3, the J gene TRBJ2-1, with 13 nucleotides matching TRBD2. CDR3 length equals 16 residues. J was trimmed by 6 bases and V by 2 bases; bases with no gene match: 4. Germline CDR1 is LGHNA and CDR2 is YSLEER. CDR3 loop: CASSQRLAGGINEQFF. DNA of the CDR3: TGCGCCAGCAGCCAACGACTAGCGGGGGGCATCAATGAGCAGTTCTTC.

This chain links TRBV6-5 with TRBJ1-2; no firm D call. The germline CDR1 and CDR2 sequences are MNHEY and SVGAGI. This CDR3 has 12 amino acids. The V gene lost 8 bases and the J gene lost 8 bases, with 15 bases spanning the gap. The CDR3 DNA sequence: TGTGCCAGCGAGGAGTACAGATTAGGCTACACCTTC. Its protein product is CASEEYRLGYTF.

V is TRBV4-2 and J is TRBJ1-4, with TRBD1 matching over 7 bases. This CDR3 has 17 residues. Trimming removed 0 bases from V and 5 bases from J; junction bases left unmatched: 9. The germline V gene encodes CDR1 LGHNA and CDR2 YNFKEQ. The chain's CDR3 is CASSQEPGQVKNEKLFF. The CDR3 DNA reads as TGTGCCAGCAGCCAAGAACCAGGACAGGTCAAAAATGAAAAACTGTTTTTT.

The rearrangement uses TRBV6-1 and TRBJ2-7, with TRBD2 identical over 10 bases. The CDR3 has 15 amino acids. Trimming cost V 3 bases and J 4 bases; bases outside gene matches: 6. Germline CDR1 and CDR2: MNHNS and SASEGT. The DNA of the CDR3 is TGTGCCAGCAGTGATCCAGGACTAGCGGTATACGAGCAGTACTTC. Protein product: CASSDPGLAVYEQYF.

This clone appeared once. The CDR3 DNA reads TGTGCCAGCTCACCCCTCCTTGGGACAGGGGGAGTCAATCAGCCCCAGCATTTT. Residues: CASSPLLGTGGVNQPQHF. The chain has TRBV18 and TRBJ1-5; TRBD1 aligns across 11 bases. CDR3 length equals 18 residues. Trimming at V came to 3 bases and at J to 3 bases, leaving 10 bases not matched to a gene. The V gene's germline CDR1 is KGHSH and CDR2 LQKENI.

The CDR3 is CAIGLAGDEQFF. The CDR3 DNA reads TGTGCCATCGGGCTAGCGGGGGATGAGCAGTTCTTC. V and J are TRBV10-3 and TRBJ2-1; TRBD2 matches at 10 bases. The CDR3 runs to 12 residues. CDR1 ENHRY and CDR2 SYGVKD come from the germline V gene. The V and J ends lost 8 bases and 8 bases, in that order; junction bases with no gene match: 3.

This clone was seen once. J is TRBJ1-4 and V is TRBV7-9; 7 bases line up with TRBD1. This CDR3 is 15 amino acids long. Germline V gives CDR1 SEHNR, CDR2 FQNEAQ (reference sequence). J was trimmed by 1 base and V by 2 bases; bases with no gene match: 1. The CDR3 DNA reads as TGTGCCAGCAGCTTAAACAGGGGAACTAATGAAAAACTGTTTTTT. It translates to CASSLNRGTNEKLFF.

The CDR3 nucleotides are TGTGCCAGCAGTTACCCCGGGCAGGGCGAGACCCAGTACTTC. Translating it yields CASSYPGQGETQYF. The chain employs TRBV6-2 or TRBV6-3 and TRBJ2-5; a weak D match, TRBD1 (5 bases). The germline CDR1 and CDR2 sequences are MNHEY and SVGEGT. Trimming took 2 bases from V and 5 from J, leaving 12 bases between them. The CDR3 loop spans 14 amino acids.

The chain couples TRBV7-2 to TRBJ2-2, with D maybe TRBD2 (5 bases). V was pared by 5 bases and J by 4 bases, with 17 bases between. The CDR3 covers 16 residues. CDR1 is SGHTA and CDR2 is FQGNSA in the germline V gene. The DNA of the CDR3 is TGTGCCAGCAGCCCGCGGTCGGGATTTGGCACCGGGGAGCTGTTTTTT. Residues: CASSPRSGFGTGELFF.

The chain is built from TRBV27 and TRBJ2-3; D may be TRBD2 (6 bases). This CDR3 spans 15 amino acids. The V end was cut by 4 bases, the J end by 0 bases, with 11 bases between. CDR1 MNHEY and CDR2 SMNVEV come from the germline V gene (reference sequence). In DNA, the CDR3 is TGTGCCAGCAGTTCCATCGGGACTAGCACAGATACGCAGTATTTT. This translates into CASSSIGTSTDTQYF.

The rearrangement joins TRBV19 to TRBJ1-1, with TRBD1 as a possible D gene (5 bases). The V end was cut by 7 bases, the J end by 5 bases, with 17 bases between. CDR1 and CDR2 from the germline V gene are LNHDA and SQIVND (reference sequence). This CDR3 region has 14 residues. This chain's CDR3 is CASTPWGGGTEAFF. The CDR3 DNA is TGTGCCAGTACCCCGTGGGGGGGTGGGACTGAAGCTTTCTTT.

The genes are TRBV4-3 and TRBJ1-6; 11 bases are a match to TRBD1. V lost 0 bases to trimming and J lost 9 bases; unmatched junction nucleotides: 4. The CDR3 sequence is 16 residues long. Germline lookup yields CDR1 LGHNA and CDR2 YSLEER. The CDR3 nucleotides are TGCGCCAGCAGCCAAGATCATGGGACAGGGGGTTCACCCCTCCACTTT. Its protein is CASSQDHGTGGSPLHF.

The V gene is TRBV19, the J gene TRBJ2-5; 8 positions match TRBD2. With V trimmed by 5 bases and J by 2 bases, 22 bases remained unmatched. From germline, CDR1 is LNHDA and CDR2 SQIVND (reference sequence). The CDR3 spans 20 residues. The CDR3 DNA follows: TGTGCCAGTAGTCCCCCCTGGGGGCGGGGGGCCACTGGGCAACAAGAGACCCAGTACTTC. This translates into CASSPPWGRGATGQQETQYF. The variable domain in full, completed from reference TRBV19 and TRBJ2-5, reads DGGITQSPKYLFRKEGQNVTLSCEQNLNHDAMYWYRQDPGQGLRLIYYSQIVNDFQKGDIAEGYSVSREKKESFPLTVTSAQKNPTAFYLCASSPPWGRGATGQQETQYFGPGTRLLVL.